These 29 T cell receptor beta chains were sequenced from one sample in a study of glioma-infiltrating T cells after dendritic cell vaccination. Time point described: after dendritic cell vaccination, including at tumor progression/relapse. Here immunoSEQ multiplex PCR was the method, and the copy in TCRdb shows in-frame clones only, minus some. Of 55,000 to 75,000 clones in the sample, about 79% were seen once. The sequencing used blood, collected after dendritic cell vaccination. These receptors all stem from a human donor with glioblastoma.

The chain has TRBV19 and TRBJ2-5; 11 bases map to TRBD1. Germline CDR1 is LNHDA and CDR2 is SQIVND (reference sequence). CDR3 size: 15 residues. V trimming: 4 bases; J trimming: 5 bases; junction bases outside the gene matches: 6. The CDR3 region is CASSKGTGGRETQYF. The CDR3 nucleotides read TGTGCCAGTAGTAAAGGGACAGGGGGACGGGAGACCCAGTACTTC.

This chain joins TRBV7-2 and TRBJ2-7; possible D gene TRBD1, 5 bases. Germline assignment: CDR1 SGHTA and CDR2 FQGNSA. Trimming stripped 3 bases from V and 6 bases from J, with 21 bases between. The length of the CDR3 is 16 residues. The CDR3 loop is CASSLSPFPPQAEQYF. CDR3 nucleotide sequence: TGTGCCAGCAGCTTGTCACCTTTTCCCCCACAGGCCGAGCAGTACTTC.

This chain joins TRBV5-4 and TRBJ2-3; D unresolved. The ends were cut back, 0 bases at V and 5 bases at J, with 4 bases in the middle. The CDR3 runs to 12 residues. Germline-derived CDR1 and CDR2 are SGHNT and YYREEE (reference sequence). CDR3 region: CASSLDRDTQYF. For the CDR3, the DNA is TGTGCCAGCAGCTTGGACAGAGATACGCAGTATTTT.

This clone has just one count. This rearrangement joins TRBV11-2 to TRBJ2-7; 8 bases match TRBD1. Germline trimming cut 5 bases from V and 5 bases from J; bases unmatched to any gene: 5. This CDR3 has 13 amino acids. Germline V gene data show CDR1 as SGHAT and CDR2 as FQNNGV. CDR3 amino acids: CASSQGQGDEQYF. The CDR3 DNA reads TGTGCCAGCAGCCAAGGACAGGGTGACGAGCAGTACTTC.

As DNA, the CDR3 is TGTGCCACCAGCAGAGGGACAGGGAGTAACGAGCAGTACTTC. Protein sequence: CATSRGTGSNEQYF. This sequence joins TRBV15 and TRBJ2-7, with 8 bases matching TRBD1. V shed 1 base and J 5 bases; nucleotides not matched to a gene: 4. The CDR3 has 14 amino acids. The germline gives CDR1 LNHNV, CDR2 YYDKDF (reference sequence).

The chain employs TRBV7-9 and TRBJ2-2, with a weak D call TRBD2 (5 bases). V was shortened by 8 bases and J by 7 bases, with 14 bases between the two germline ends. This CDR3 comprises 13 residues. The V gene's germline CDR1 is SEHNR and CDR2 FQNEAQ (reference sequence). The CDR3 DNA sequence: TGTGCCAGCGCCATACTACGGGACGGGGAGCTGTTTTTT. It specifies CASAILRDGELFF.

This chain joins TRBV5-4 and TRBJ2-7; D possibly corresponds to TRBD2 (7 bases). Germline loops: CDR1 SGHNT, CDR2 YYREEE (reference sequence). V shed 4 bases and J shed 0 bases, with 14 bases lying between them. The CDR3 has 15 amino acids. This chain's CDR3 is CASSRGRGSSYEQYF. CDR3 coding DNA: TGTGCCAGCAGCCGGGGGAGGGGGAGCTCCTACGAGCAGTACTTC. The full variable domain, with the rest looked up from reference TRBV5-4 and TRBJ2-7, is ETGVTQSPTHLIKTRGQQVTLRCSSQSGHNTVSWYQQALGQGPQFIFQYYREEENGRGNFPPRFSGLQFPNYSSELNVNALELDDSALYLCASSRGRGSSYEQYFGPGTRLTVT.

This sequence joins TRBV4-3 and TRBJ1-2, with no clear D. The CDR3 sequence is 15 residues long. The V gene lost 0 bases and the J gene lost 4 bases, with 12 bases spanning the gap. Germline V gene data show CDR1 as LGHNA and CDR2 as YSLEER. The CDR3 DNA sequence: TGCGCCAGCAGCCAAGACCAGTTCTTGCCCTATGGCTACACCTTC. It translates to CASSQDQFLPYGYTF.

The chain combines TRBV19 with TRBJ1-2, with D possibly being TRBD1 (6 bases). This CDR3 is 16 amino acids long. Germline loops: CDR1 LNHDA, CDR2 SQIVND (reference sequence). Trimming cost V 5 bases and J 0 bases, with 16 bases left between them. The CDR3 spells CASSAWTDYTNYGYTF. Here the CDR3 DNA reads TGTGCCAGTAGTGCATGGACAGACTATACTAACTATGGCTACACCTTC.

This clone was picked up one time. V usage is TRBV5-6 and J usage is TRBJ1-1, with D possibly being TRBD1 (5 bases). Between the trimmed V and J ends, which lost 4 bases and 6 bases, there was a span of 19 bases. The CDR3 has 15 amino acids. The germline CDR1 and CDR2 sequences are SGHDT and YYEEEE. The chain's CDR3 is CASSKQDWGEAEAFF. In nucleotides, the CDR3 is TGTGCCAGCAGCAAGCAGGATTGGGGGGAAGCTGAAGCTTTCTTT.

The chain carries TRBV18 and TRBJ2-7; perhaps TRBD1 as D (5 bases). The ends were cut back, 4 bases at V and 2 bases at J, with 12 bases in the middle. Germline assignment: CDR1 KGHSH and CDR2 LQKENI. The CDR3 runs to 14 residues. As DNA, the CDR3 is TGTGCCAGCTCACTTCCGACAGTGACCTACGAGCAGTACTTC. It encodes CASSLPTVTYEQYF.

The chain links TRBV15 to TRBJ2-7; a weak D match, TRBD1 (6 bases). This CDR3 region has 14 residues. Germline values: CDR1 LNHNV, CDR2 YYDKDF (reference sequence). Deletions cut 0 bases from V and 4 bases from J, with 10 bases between. The CDR3 coding sequence is TGTGCCACCAGCAGAGAGGGCAGGGGTTACGAGCAGTACTTC. Its translation: CATSREGRGYEQYF.

The rearrangement uses TRBV2 and TRBJ2-2; perhaps TRBD2 as D (6 bases). Germline CDR1 reads SNHLY; CDR2 reads FYNNEI. The CDR3 is made up of 15 amino acids. The V gene lost 4 bases and the J gene lost 2 bases, with 11 bases spanning the gap. CDR3 DNA: TGTGCCAGCAGTGTTTCACTAGCTAACACCGGGGAGCTGTTTTTT. Protein: CASSVSLANTGELFF.

The count of this clone is one. The chain is built from TRBV28 and TRBJ1-3; TRBD1 might be the D (6 bases). The V gene's germline CDR1 is MDHEN and CDR2 SYDVKM. The CDR3 runs 14 residues. Deletions cut 5 bases from V and 0 bases from J, with 8 bases between. The CDR3 DNA reads as TGTGCCAGCAGTACGGACAGCTCTGGAAACACCATATATTTT. Translating gives CASSTDSSGNTIYF.

This rearrangement joins TRBV20-1 to TRBJ2-5; no clear D gene. Germline V gives CDR1 DFQATT, CDR2 SNEGSKA (reference sequence). V shed 7 bases and J shed 5 bases, with 11 bases lying between them. The CDR3 has 11 residues. The CDR3, as DNA: TGCAGTGTCCGGGTCGTGGAGACCCAGTACTTC. Protein product: CSVRVVETQYF.

The chain recombines TRBV29-1 with TRBJ2-7; 9 bases map to TRBD2. CDR3 length: 15 residues. With V trimmed by 1 base and J by 5 bases, 9 bases remained unmatched. Germline V gene data show CDR1 as SQVTM and CDR2 as ANQGSEA. The CDR3 nucleotides are TGCAGCGTTGAAGGGCTAGCGGGGACATGGGACGAGCAGTACTTC. Translation gives CSVEGLAGTWDEQYF.

This clone was counted once. The chain joins TRBV29-1 to TRBJ2-7; D not resolved. Between the trimmed V and J ends, which lost 4 bases and 1 base, there was a span of 14 bases. The CDR3 is 14 amino acids. Per germline, CDR1 SQVTM and CDR2 ANQGSEA. The CDR3 reads CSVVEQVVSYEQYF. CDR3 bases: TGCAGCGTTGTTGAGCAGGTAGTTTCCTACGAGCAGTACTTC.

The chain has TRBV19 and TRBJ1-3; TRBD1 might be the D (6 bases). The CDR3 extends over 15 amino acids. From germline, CDR1 is LNHDA and CDR2 SQIVND (reference sequence). Trimming left V 5 bases short and J 3 bases short, with 14 bases between. CDR3 in amino acids: CASSVHGTIGNTIYF. In DNA, the CDR3 is TGTGCCAGTAGTGTTCATGGGACAATTGGAAACACCATATATTTT.

The chain uses TRBV19 and TRBJ2-7; 10 bases are shared with TRBD1. CDR1 is LNHDA, CDR2 SQIVND, per germline (reference sequence). CDR3 size: 14 residues. With V trimmed by 3 bases and J by 4 bases, 3 bases remained unmatched. CDR3 sequence reads: CASSIGTGVYEQYF. The CDR3 nucleotides are TGTGCCAGTAGTATCGGGACAGGGGTGTACGAGCAGTACTTC. The full variable domain, in which reference TRBV19 and TRBJ2-7 provide the parts outside the CDR3, is DGGITQSPKYLFRKEGQNVTLSCEQNLNHDAMYWYRQDPGQGLRLIYYSQIVNDFQKGDIAEGYSVSREKKESFPLTVTSAQKNPTAFYLCASSIGTGVYEQYFGPGTRLTVT.

This chain links TRBV5-1 with TRBJ1-6, with TRBD1 as a possible D gene (6 bases). CDR3 size: 14 residues. CDR1 is SGHRS, CDR2 YFSETQ, per germline. V lost 4 bases and J lost 10, with 15 bases in between. Here the CDR3 DNA reads TGCGCCAGCAGCCTCCCAGGGGAGGGATCACCCCTCCACTTT. Encoded protein: CASSLPGEGSPLHF.

This chain connects TRBV18 to TRBJ2-6; maybe TRBD1 (8 bases). This CDR3 is built from 17 residues. Trimming took off 6 bases at V and 2 bases at J, with 17 bases between the two ends. From germline, CDR1 is KGHSH and CDR2 LQKENI. This CDR3 reads CASSPGQGGAGANVLTF. The CDR3 DNA is TGTGCCAGCTCCCCCGGACAGGGAGGGGCTGGGGCCAACGTCCTGACTTTC.

J is TRBJ1-5 and V is TRBV5-5, with D unclear. V was shortened by 0 bases and J by 3 bases, with 16 bases between the two germline ends. CDR3 size: 17 residues. Germline V gene lookup returns CDR1 SGHKS and CDR2 YYEKEE (reference sequence). Here the CDR3 DNA reads TGTGCCAGCAGCTTGGTGTCAGGCTCTTACCCCAATCAGCCCCAGCATTTT. This gives the protein CASSLVSGSYPNQPQHF.

This chain joins TRBV15 and TRBJ2-4, with a weak D call TRBD2 (6 bases). This CDR3 comprises 13 residues. Germline V gene lookup returns CDR1 LNHNV and CDR2 YYDKDF (reference sequence). V lost 7 bases to trimming and J lost 6 bases, with 13 bases between them. For the CDR3, the DNA is TGTGCCACCACTTTGGGGGGTAGAAACATTCAGTACTTC. It yields the protein CATTLGGRNIQYF. Full variable domain (remainder filled in from reference TRBV15 and TRBJ2-4): DAMVIQNPRYQVTQFGKPVTLSCSQTLNHNVMYWYQQKSSQAPKLLFHYYDKDFNNEADTPDNFQSRRPNTSFCFLDIRSPGLGDTAMYLCATTLGGRNIQYFGAGTRLSVL.

The chain uses TRBV6-5 and TRBJ2-3; maybe TRBD2 (5 bases). CDR1 and CDR2 from the germline V gene are MNHEY and SVGAGI. This CDR3 spans 13 amino acids. Trimming removed 0 bases at V and 9 bases at J, with 10 bases between. CDR3 sequence (DNA): TGTGCCAGCAGTTACTCGGGGAGAGGAACGCAGTATTTT. Protein: CASSYSGRGTQYF.

This chain uses TRBV6-1 with TRBJ2-5, with D unclear. Trimming took 2 bases from V and 5 from J, leaving 6 bases between them. This CDR3 region has 12 residues. Germline assignment: CDR1 MNHNS and CDR2 SASEGT. The CDR3 loop is CASSESSETQYF. The CDR3 region has the DNA TGTGCCAGCAGTGAATCAAGCGAGACCCAGTACTTC.

The chain links TRBV7-2 to TRBJ1-3; D is ambiguous. V gave up 5 bases and J gave up 6 bases, with 14 bases separating them. Germline loops: CDR1 SGHTA, CDR2 FQGNSA. The CDR3 runs 14 residues. The CDR3 DNA is TGTGCCAGCAGCCCCAATAACATCGAAAACACCATATATTTT. Translated: CASSPNNIENTIYF. Filled out from reference TRBV7-2 and TRBJ1-3, the complete variable domain reads GAGVSQSPSNKVTEKGKDVELRCDPISGHTALYWYRQSLGQGLEFLIYFQGNSAPDKSGLPSDRFSAERTGGSVSTLTIQRTQQEDSAVYLCASSPNNIENTIYFGEGSWLTVV.

The chain carries TRBV10-2 and TRBJ2-7; D gene ambiguous. V dropped 5 bases and J dropped 1 base, with 9 bases sitting between them. From germline, CDR1 is WSHSY and CDR2 SAAADI. This CDR3 spans 13 amino acids. The CDR3 region is CASSRGTSYEQYF. CDR3 nucleotide sequence: TGCGCCAGCAGTAGAGGAACTTCCTACGAGCAGTACTTC.

This chain joins TRBV7-6 and TRBJ2-3; 7 nucleotides agree with TRBD2. With V trimmed by 5 bases and J by 5 bases, 10 bases remained unmatched. CDR1 is SGHVS and CDR2 is FNYEAQ in the germline V gene. The CDR3 length is 15 residues. DNA of the CDR3: TGTGCCAGCAGCCCAAGTCGGGGGGTGGGAGATACGCAGTATTTT. Residues: CASSPSRGVGDTQYF.

The chain employs TRBV5-1 and TRBJ2-5; D perhaps matches TRBD1 (5 bases). Germline-derived CDR1 and CDR2 are SGHRS and YFSETQ. The CDR3 runs 15 residues. The V and J ends lost 3 bases and 2 bases respectively, with 14 bases between them. The CDR3, as DNA: TGCGCCAGCAGCTACTTCAATCGACAGCAAGAGACCCAGTACTTC. As protein: CASSYFNRQQETQYF.